This entry describes one T cell receptor beta chain. This clone is a singleton in its sample. Its antigen is currently not known. No base quality information exists; no much larger clone differs at one position. Sorted unstimulated T cells and proliferating T cells recovered from mixed lymphocyte reactions underwent TCRbeta CDR3 sequencing. Fresh whole blood from some eleven HLA-typed healthy donors was used to isolate PBMCs. The CDR1 and CDR2 encoded by the germline V gene are SGHDN and FVKESK. The CDR3 measures 15 amino acids from cysteine to phenylalanine. Only the CDR3 part of the read is kept: 45 bases, read in frame from the first base. Ends trimmed: V by 2 bases, J by 4 bases; bases unmatched to a gene: 7. The library was obtained by the immunoSEQ multiplex PCR assay. The deep sequencing platform assayed around 95,000 TCR templates per sample. Genomic DNA extracted from sorted T cells was used for TCRbeta CDR3 sequencing. The original methods were these. Clonal analysis of TCRbeta CDR3 data was done in the R programming language. Alloreactive CD4+ and CD8+ clones were defined by comparing unstimulated samples with post-reaction CFSE-low samples. Regulatory or non-regulatory origin of alloreactive CD4+ clones was assigned by matching sequences to the sorted unstimulated Treg and non-Treg repertoires. TCRdb took this table from immuneACCESS and kept in-frame rearrangements with V and J called. Such tables lack part of the clones; where checked against another copy, unresolved V genes explain under half of the gap, and the rest is unexplained. The V and J calls and clone size were taken over from that table, and D and trimming were inferred from the DNA. The sample table records tens of thousands of clones; about 90% of these occur just once. The ten largest make up around 29% of the sample.

These data originate in a study of siplizumab effects on memory and regulatory T cells (dated 2019 in TCRdb). The study in broad terms: The effect of the anti-CD2 antibody siplizumab on alloreactive T-cell subsets was examined in allogeneic mixed lymphocyte reactions constructed from human PBMCs.

Results the study describes overall, beyond this receptor: Sequences below about 10^-5 frequency were poorly captured, so only a minor fraction of alloreactive clones could be mapped to unstimulated subsets. The cumulative frequency of alloreactive sequences that could be traced back to unstimulated CD4+ memory T cells was significantly reduced by siplizumab. Compared with memory T cells, unstimulated naive T cells appeared more diverse, and naive cells seemed to make a substantial contribution to the alloresponse. No functional confirmation was obtained for the suppressive function of proliferating Tregs from siplizumab cultures. Of the alloreactive CD4+ clones that could be mapped, the Treg-derived share averaged roughly 69% with siplizumab compared with 26.9% in control reactions. A naive or memory phenotype could not be assigned to roughly 80-97% of proliferating CD4+ or CD8+ clones.

This clonotype was obtained from a human donor in good health. The rearrangement combines TRBV14 with TRBJ1-2; 7 bases in the junction line up with TRBD1. Input material: CD8+ T cells sorted from blood. For the CDR3, the sequence is CASSQKGQPSYGYTF. The nucleotide sequence is TGTGCCAGCAGCCAAAAGGGACAGCCCTCCTATGGCTACACCTTC.